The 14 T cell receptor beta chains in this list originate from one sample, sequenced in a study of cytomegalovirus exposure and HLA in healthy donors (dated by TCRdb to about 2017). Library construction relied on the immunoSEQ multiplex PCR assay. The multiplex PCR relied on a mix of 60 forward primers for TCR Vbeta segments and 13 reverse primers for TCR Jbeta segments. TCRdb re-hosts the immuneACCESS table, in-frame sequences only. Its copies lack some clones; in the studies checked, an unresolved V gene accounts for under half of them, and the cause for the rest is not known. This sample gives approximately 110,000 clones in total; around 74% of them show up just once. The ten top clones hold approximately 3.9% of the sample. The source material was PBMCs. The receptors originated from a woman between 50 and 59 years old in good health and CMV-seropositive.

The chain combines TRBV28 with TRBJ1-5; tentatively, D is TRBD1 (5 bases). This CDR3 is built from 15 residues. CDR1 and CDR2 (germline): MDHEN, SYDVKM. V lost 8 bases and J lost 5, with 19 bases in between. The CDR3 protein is CASQGGGTPDQPQHF. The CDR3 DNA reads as TGTGCCAGCCAGGGCGGCGGGACTCCAGATCAGCCCCAGCATTTT.

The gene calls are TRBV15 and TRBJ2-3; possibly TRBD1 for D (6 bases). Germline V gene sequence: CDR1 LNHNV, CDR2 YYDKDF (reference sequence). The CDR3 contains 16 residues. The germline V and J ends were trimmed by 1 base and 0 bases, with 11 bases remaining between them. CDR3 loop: CATSRGDRRSTDTQYF. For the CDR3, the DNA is TGTGCCACCAGCAGAGGCGACAGGAGGAGCACAGATACGCAGTATTTT.

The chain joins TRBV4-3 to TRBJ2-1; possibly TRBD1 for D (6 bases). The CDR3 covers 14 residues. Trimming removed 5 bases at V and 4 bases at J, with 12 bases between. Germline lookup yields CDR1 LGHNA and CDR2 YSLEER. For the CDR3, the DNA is TGCGCCAGCAGCAACAGGGCATCTTACAATGAGCAGTTCTTC. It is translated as CASSNRASYNEQFF.

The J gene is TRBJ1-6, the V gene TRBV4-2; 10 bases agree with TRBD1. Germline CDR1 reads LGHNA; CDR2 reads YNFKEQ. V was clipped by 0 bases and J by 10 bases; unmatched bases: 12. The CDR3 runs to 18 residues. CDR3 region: CASSQEKAGQGIRSPLHF. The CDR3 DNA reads TGTGCCAGCAGCCAAGAGAAGGCGGGACAGGGGATTCGGTCACCCCTCCACTTT.

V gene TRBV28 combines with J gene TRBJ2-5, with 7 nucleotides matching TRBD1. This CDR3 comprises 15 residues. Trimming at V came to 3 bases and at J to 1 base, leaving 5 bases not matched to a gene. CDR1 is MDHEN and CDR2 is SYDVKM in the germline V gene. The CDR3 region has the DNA TGTGCCAGCAGTTTCCTTGGGACAGTCCAAGAGACCCAGTACTTC. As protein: CASSFLGTVQETQYF.

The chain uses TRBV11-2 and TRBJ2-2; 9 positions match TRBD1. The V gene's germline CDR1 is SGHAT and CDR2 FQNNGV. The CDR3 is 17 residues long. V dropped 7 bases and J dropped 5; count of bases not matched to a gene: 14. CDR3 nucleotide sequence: TGTGCCAGCACACTAATCGACGGGACAGGGTTGACCGGGGAGCTGTTTTTT. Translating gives CASTLIDGTGLTGELFF.

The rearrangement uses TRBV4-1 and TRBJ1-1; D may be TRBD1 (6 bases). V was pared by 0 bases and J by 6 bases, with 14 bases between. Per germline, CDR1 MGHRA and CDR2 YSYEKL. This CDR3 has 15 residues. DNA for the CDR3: TGCGCCAGCAGCCAAGAACAGGGCGGTCTCCCTGAAGCTTTCTTT. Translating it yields CASSQEQGGLPEAFF.

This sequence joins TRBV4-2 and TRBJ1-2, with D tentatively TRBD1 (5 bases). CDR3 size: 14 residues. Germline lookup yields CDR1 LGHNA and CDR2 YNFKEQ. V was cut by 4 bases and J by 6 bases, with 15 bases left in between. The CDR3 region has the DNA TGTGCCAGCAGCCTGGACGGGGGATCACATGGCTACACCTTC. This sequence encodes CASSLDGGSHGYTF.

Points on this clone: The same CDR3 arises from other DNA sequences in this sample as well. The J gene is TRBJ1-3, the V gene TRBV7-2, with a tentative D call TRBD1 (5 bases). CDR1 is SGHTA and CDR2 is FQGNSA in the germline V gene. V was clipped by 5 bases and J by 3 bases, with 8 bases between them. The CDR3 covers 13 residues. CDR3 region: CASSPTGGNTIYF. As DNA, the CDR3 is TGTGCCAGCAGCCCAACAGGTGGAAACACCATATATTTT.

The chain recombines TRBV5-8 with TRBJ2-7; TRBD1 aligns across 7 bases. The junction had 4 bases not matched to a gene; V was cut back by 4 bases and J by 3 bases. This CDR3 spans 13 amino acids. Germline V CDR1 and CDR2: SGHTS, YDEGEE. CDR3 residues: CASSADRYYEQYF. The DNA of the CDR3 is TGTGCCAGCAGCGCGGACAGGTACTACGAGCAGTACTTC.

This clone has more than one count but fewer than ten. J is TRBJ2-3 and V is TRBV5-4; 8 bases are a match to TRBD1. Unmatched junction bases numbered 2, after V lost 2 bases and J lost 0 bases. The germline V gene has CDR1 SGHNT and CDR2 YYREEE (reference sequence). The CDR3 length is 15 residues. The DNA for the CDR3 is TGTGCCAGCAGCTTAGGGGACAGGAGCACAGATACGCAGTATTTT. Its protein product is CASSLGDRSTDTQYF. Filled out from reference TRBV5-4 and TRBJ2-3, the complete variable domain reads ETGVTQSPTHLIKTRGQQVTLRCSSQSGHNTVSWYQQALGQGPQFIFQYYREEENGRGNFPPRFSGLQFPNYSSELNVNALELDDSALYLCASSLGDRSTDTQYFGPGTRLTVL.

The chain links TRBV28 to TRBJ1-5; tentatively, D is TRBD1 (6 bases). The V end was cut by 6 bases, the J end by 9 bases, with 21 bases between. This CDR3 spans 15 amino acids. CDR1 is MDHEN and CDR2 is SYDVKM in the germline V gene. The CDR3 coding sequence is TGTGCCAGCAGAACACACCGGGACACCTCCCGGCCCCAGCATTTT. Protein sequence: CASRTHRDTSRPQHF.

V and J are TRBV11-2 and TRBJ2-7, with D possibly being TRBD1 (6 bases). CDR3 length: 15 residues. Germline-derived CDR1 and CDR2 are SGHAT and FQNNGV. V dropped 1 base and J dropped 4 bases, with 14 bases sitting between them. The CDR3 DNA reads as TGTGCCAGCAGCTTAGGCTTAGGCAGGGGATACGAGCAGTACTTC. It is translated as CASSLGLGRGYEQYF.

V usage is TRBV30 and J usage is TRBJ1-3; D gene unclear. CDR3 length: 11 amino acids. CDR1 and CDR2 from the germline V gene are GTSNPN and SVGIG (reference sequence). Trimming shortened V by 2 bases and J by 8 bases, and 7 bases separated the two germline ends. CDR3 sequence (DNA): TGTGCCTGGAGTAATGCGGACACCATATATTTT. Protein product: CAWSNADTIYF.